A single sample gave rise to the 4 T cell receptor beta chains below, sequenced in a study of CD8 T cells in ankylosing spondylitis. Whole-study findings and limits: A motif of fewer than ten highly homologous TCR beta variants was seen as apparently characteristic of ankylosing spondylitis blood.

For these TCRs, the target antigens are not known. TCRdb analysed the 5' RACE reads with MiXCR anew, one entry per CDR3 protein. The sample holds around 890,000 distinct CDR3 sequences, about an eighth seen once. The sequencing input was blood, either unsorted or a sorted T cell fraction (not recorded which). The receptor source for this set is a male donor with ankylosing spondylitis.

CDR3 sequence: CASSEGLGNEQFF. CDR3 sequence (DNA): TGTGCCAGCAGCGAGGGCCTAGGTAATGAGCAGTTCTTC. This chain joins TRBV7-8 and TRBJ2-1, with D possibly TRBD2 on 5 matching bases. This CDR3 is 13 amino acids long. V lost 5 bases and J lost 7, with 12 bases in between. Germline V CDR1 and CDR2: SGHVS, FQNEAQ.

This clonotype has just a few counts. The V gene is TRBV9, the J gene TRBJ1-1, with D possibly being TRBD1 (5 bases). The CDR3 sequence is 15 residues long. V gave up 4 bases and J gave up 0 bases, with 13 bases separating them. CDR1 is SGDLS and CDR2 is YYNGEE in the germline V gene. This CDR3 is CASSPDSAMNTEAFF. As DNA, the CDR3 is TGTGCCAGCAGCCCTGACAGTGCTATGAACACTGAAGCTTTCTTT.

Notes on this clonotype: The junction differs from germline at one of its ends, possibly a read error. The genes are TRBV7-7 and TRBJ2-2, with 7 bases that match TRBD2. Per the germline V gene, CDR1 is SSHAT and CDR2 is FNYEAQ (reference sequence). The CDR3 has 14 amino acids. CDR3 sequence: CASSSSGYTGELFF. The CDR3 region has the DNA TGTGCTAGCAGCTCTAGCGGCTACACCGGGGAGCTGTTTTTT.

V and J are TRBV7-9 and TRBJ1-1; TRBD1 aligns across 8 bases. With 5 bases clipped from V and 5 bases from J, the junction kept 4 bases outside the gene matches. This CDR3 region has 13 residues. The germline V gene has CDR1 SEHNR and CDR2 FQNEAQ (reference sequence). CDR3 sequence reads: CASSTRQGTEAFF. For the CDR3, the DNA is TGTGCCAGCAGCACCCGACAGGGGACTGAAGCTTTCTTT. Filled out from reference TRBV7-9 and TRBJ1-1, the complete variable domain reads DTGVSQNPRHKITKRGQNVTFRCDPISEHNRLYWYRQTLGQGPEFLTYFQNEAQLEKSRLLSDRFSAERPKGSFSTLEIQRTEQGDSAMYLCASSTRQGTEAFFGQGTRLTVV.